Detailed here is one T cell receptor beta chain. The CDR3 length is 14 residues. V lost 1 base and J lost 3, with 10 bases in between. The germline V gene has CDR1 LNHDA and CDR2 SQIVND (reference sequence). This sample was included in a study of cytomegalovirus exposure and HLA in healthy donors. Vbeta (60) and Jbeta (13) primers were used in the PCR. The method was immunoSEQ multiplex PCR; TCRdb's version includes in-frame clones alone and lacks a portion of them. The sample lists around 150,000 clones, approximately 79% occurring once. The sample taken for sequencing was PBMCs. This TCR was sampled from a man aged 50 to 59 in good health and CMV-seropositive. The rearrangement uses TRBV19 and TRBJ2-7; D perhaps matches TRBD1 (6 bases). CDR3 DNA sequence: TGTGCCAGTAGTATAGGGGCACAGGGCTACGAGCAGTACTTC. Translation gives CASSIGAQGYEQYF.